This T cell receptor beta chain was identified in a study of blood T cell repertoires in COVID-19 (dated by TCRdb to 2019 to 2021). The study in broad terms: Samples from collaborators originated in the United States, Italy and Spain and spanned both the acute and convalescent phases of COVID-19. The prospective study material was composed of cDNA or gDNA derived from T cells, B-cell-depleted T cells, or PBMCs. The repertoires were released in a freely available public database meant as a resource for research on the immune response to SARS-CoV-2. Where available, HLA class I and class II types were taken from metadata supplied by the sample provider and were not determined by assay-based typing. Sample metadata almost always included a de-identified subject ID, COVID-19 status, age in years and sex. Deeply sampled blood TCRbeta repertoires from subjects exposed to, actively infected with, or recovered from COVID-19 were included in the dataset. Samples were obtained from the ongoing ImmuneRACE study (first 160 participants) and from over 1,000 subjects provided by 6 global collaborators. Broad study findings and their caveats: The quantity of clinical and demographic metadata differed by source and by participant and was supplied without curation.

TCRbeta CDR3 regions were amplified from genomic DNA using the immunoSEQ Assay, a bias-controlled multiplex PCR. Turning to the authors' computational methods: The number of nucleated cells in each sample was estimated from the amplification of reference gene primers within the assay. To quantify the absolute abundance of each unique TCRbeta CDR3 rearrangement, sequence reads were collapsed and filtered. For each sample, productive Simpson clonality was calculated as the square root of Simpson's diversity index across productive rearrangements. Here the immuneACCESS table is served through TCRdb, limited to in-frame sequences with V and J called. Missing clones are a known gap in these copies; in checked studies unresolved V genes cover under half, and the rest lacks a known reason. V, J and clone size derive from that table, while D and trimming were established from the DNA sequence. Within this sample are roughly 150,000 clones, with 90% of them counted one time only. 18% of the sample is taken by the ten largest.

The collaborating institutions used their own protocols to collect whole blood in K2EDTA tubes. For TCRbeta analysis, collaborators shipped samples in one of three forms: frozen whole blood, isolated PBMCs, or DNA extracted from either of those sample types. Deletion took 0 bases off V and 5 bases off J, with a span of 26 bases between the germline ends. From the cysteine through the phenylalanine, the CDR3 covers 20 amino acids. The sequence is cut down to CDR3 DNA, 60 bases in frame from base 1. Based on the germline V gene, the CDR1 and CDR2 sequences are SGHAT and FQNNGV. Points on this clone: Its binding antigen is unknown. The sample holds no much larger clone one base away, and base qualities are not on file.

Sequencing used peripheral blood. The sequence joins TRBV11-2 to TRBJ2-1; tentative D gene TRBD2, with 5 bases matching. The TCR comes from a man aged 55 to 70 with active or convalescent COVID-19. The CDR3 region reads CASSLDLMMVGATLNNEQFF. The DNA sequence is TGTGCCAGCAGCTTAGATCTAATGATGGTGGGAGCAACCCTAAACAATGAGCAGTTCTTC. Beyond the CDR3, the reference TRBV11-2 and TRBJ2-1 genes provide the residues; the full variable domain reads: EAGVAQSPRYKIIEKRQSVAFWCNPISGHATLYWYQQILGQGPKLLIQFQNNGVVDDSQLPKDRFSAERLKGVDSTLKIQPAKLEDSAVYLCASSLDLMMVGATLNNEQFFGPGTRLTVL.